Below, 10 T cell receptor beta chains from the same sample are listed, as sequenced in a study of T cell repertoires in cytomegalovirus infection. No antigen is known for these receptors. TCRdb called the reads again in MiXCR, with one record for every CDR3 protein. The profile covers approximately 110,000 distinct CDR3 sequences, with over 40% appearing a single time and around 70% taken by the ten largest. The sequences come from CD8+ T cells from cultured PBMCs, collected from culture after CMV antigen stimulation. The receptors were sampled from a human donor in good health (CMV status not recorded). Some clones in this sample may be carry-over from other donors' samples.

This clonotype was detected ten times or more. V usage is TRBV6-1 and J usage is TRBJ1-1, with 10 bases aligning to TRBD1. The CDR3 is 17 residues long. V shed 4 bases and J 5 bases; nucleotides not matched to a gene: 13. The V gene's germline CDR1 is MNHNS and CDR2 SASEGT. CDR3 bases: TGTGCCAGCAGTGTCCGGGACAGGGGTTACATAGTAACTGAAGCTTTCTTT. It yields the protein CASSVRDRGYIVTEAFF.

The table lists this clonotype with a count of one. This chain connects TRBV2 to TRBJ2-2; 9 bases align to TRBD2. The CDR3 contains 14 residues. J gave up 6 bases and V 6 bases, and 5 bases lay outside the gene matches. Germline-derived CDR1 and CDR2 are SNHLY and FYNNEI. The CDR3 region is CASSPIAGAGELFF. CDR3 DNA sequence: TGTGCCAGCAGCCCCATAGCGGGGGCCGGGGAGCTGTTTTTT.

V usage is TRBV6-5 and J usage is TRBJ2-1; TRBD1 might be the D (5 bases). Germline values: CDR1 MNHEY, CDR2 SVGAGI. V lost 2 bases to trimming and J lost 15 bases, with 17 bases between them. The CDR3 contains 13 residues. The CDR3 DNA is TGTGCCAGCAGTTACCACGCGACAGTCTCCCCGTTCTTC. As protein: CASSYHATVSPFF.

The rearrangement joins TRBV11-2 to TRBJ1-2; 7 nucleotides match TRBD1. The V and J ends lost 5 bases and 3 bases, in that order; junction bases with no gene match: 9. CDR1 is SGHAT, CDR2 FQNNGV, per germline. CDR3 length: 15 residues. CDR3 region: CASSSRDSSYYGYTF. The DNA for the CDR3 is TGTGCCAGCAGCAGCCGGGACAGCTCTTACTATGGCTACACCTTC.

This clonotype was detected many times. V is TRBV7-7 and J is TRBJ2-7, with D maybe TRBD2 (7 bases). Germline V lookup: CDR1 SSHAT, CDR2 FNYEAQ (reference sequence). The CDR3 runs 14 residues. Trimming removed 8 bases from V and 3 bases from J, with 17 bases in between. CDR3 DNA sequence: TGTGCCAGCGCCCGGGGGGCCAGTGGCTACGAGCAGTACTTC. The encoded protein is CASARGASGYEQYF.

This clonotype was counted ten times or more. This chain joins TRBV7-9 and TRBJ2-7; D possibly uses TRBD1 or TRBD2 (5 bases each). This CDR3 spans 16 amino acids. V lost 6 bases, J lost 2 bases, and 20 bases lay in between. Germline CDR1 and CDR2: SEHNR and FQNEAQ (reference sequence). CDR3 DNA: TGTGCCAGCAGGACCAACCAGGGTTTGGGAGCCTACGAGCAGTACTTC. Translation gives CASRTNQGLGAYEQYF.

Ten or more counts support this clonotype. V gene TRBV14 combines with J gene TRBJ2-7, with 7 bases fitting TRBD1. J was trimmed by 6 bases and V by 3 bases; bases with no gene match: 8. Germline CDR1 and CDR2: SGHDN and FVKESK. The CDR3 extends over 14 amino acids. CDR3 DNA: TGTGCCAGCAGCCACAGGGGGAGTCGGTCCGAGCAGTACTTC. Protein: CASSHRGSRSEQYF.

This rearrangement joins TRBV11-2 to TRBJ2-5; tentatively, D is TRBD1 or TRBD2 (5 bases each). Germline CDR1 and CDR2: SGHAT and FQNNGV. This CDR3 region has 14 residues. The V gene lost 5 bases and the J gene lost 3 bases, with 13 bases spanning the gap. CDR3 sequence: CASSTLRDEETQYF. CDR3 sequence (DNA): TGTGCCAGCAGCACCCTCCGGGACGAAGAGACCCAGTACTTC.

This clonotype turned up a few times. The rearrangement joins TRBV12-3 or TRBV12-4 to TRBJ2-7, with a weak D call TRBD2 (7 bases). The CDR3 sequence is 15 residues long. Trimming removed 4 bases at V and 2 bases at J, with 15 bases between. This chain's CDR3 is CASSYTWRGPYEQYF. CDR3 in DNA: TGTGCCAGCAGTTACACTTGGCGGGGGCCCTACGAGCAGTACTTC.

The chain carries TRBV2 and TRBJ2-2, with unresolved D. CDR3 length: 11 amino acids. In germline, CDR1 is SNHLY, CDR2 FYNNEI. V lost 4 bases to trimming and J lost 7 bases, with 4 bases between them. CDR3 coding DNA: TGTGCCAGCAGTGGGAACGGGGAGCTGTTTTTT. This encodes CASSGNGELFF.